This is a list of T cell receptor beta chains from one sample in a study of blood T cell repertoires in COVID-19. Repertoires were generated with immunoSEQ multiplex PCR, while TCRdb's copy carries only in-frame clones and drops some. The sample shows approximately 30,000 clones, approximately 90% of them seen only once. Specimen: peripheral blood. These receptors originate from a human donor in a cohort sampled during active COVID-19. CDR3s include the opening cysteine and the closing phenylalanine or tryptophan. The D gene is left open where the match is weak.

J: TRBJ2-3
D: TRBD2
V: TRBV4-3
length: 16
DNA: TGCGCCAGCAGCCAAGATCGGCGGGAGGGCCGACTGAAGCAGTATTTT
CDR3: CASSQDRREGRLKQYF

J: TRBJ2-5
D: TRBD2
V: TRBV7-2
length: 19
DNA: TGTGCCAGCAGCGGACCGGGACTAGCGGGGGGGCCGGGGCAAGAGACCCAGTACTTC
CDR3: CASSGPGLAGGPGQETQYF

J: TRBJ2-2
D: .
V: TRBV5-1
length: 16
DNA: TGCGCCAGCAGCCCTACGGGGTTCGGTGGCACCGGGGAGCTGTTTTTT
CDR3: CASSPTGFGGTGELFF

J: TRBJ1-2
D: TRBD1
V: TRBV18
length: 14
DNA: TGTGCCAGCTCACCAGACAGGGCGAACTATGGCTACACCTTC
CDR3: CASSPDRANYGYTF

J: TRBJ1-4
D: TRBD1
V: TRBV6-5
length: 13
DNA: TGTGCCAGCAGCCAGAACCTACAGGGGCAACTGTTTTTT
CDR3: CASSQNLQGQLFF

J: TRBJ1-4
D: .
V: TRBV9
length: 15
DNA: TGTGCCAGCAGCGCCCGCTCCACAGGATATGAAAAACTGTTTTTT
CDR3: CASSARSTGYEKLFF

J: TRBJ2-7
D: TRBD2
V: TRBV7-2
length: 17
DNA: TGTGCCAGCAGCTGGGGGACTAGCGGGAGGGTCTCCTACGAGCAGTACTTC
CDR3: CASSWGTSGRVSYEQYF

J: TRBJ1-1
D: .
V: TRBV5-1
length: 17
DNA: TGCGCCAGCAGCAAGGGGGGGGGATCCGTTCTTGACACTGAAGCTTTCTTT
CDR3: CASSKGGGSVLDTEAFF

J: TRBJ1-2
D: TRBD1
V: TRBV5-1
length: 12
DNA: TGCGCCAGCAGCACCGGACAGGGATGGTCCACCTTC
CDR3: CASSTGQGWSTF

J: TRBJ1-3
D: TRBD1
V: TRBV6-6
length: 13
DNA: TGTGCCAGCAGTTGGACAGGGTCAAACACCATATATTTT
CDR3: CASSWTGSNTIYF

J: TRBJ2-3
D: .
V: TRBV7-2
length: 15
DNA: TGTGCCAGCAGCCTTAGTCAGGGATACACAGATACGCAGTATTTT
CDR3: CASSLSQGYTDTQYF

J: TRBJ1-2
D: TRBD1
V: TRBV28
length: 13
DNA: TGTGCCAGCAGTTTGGGACAGTACTATGGCTACACCTTC
CDR3: CASSLGQYYGYTF

J: TRBJ2-7
D: TRBD2
V: TRBV6-2/TRBV6-3
length: 19
DNA: TGTGCCAGCAGTCCCCTCCCCGTCCTTAGCGGGAGGCCCTACTACGAGCAGTACTTC
CDR3: CASSPLPVLSGRPYYEQYF